These T cell receptor beta chains were read from a single sample in a study of regulatory T cells in long-lasting Graves disease. TCRdb fed the multiplex PCR reads into MiXCR, producing one record per CDR3 protein. The table includes some 500,000 distinct CDR3 sequences, roughly 14% detected once. These data also formed part of another study, on T cells in Graves' hyperthyroidism and ophthalmopathy.

Sequencing used peripheral blood mononuclear cells (PBMCs), obtained at new diagnosis, from a patient treated with antithyroid drugs. Receptors originate from a man aged 25-45 years with Graves disease. The CDR3 runs from the conserved cysteine through the conserved F or W. A D gene is named only where the DNA matches it firmly. Size is omitted from some rows. Given values are once, few, many or a class for expanded clones.

J | D | size | V | DNA | CDR3
TRBJ2-7 | TRBD1 | many | TRBV5-1 | TGCGCCAGCAGCTTGGATGTAGGTTTGGGCAGGGGGAAGTTGGACGAGCAGTACTTC | CASSLDVGLGRGKLDEQYF
TRBJ1-1 | NA | few | TRBV3-1 | TGTGCCAGCAGCCAAGCAGGGCAATTTGAATTCCCTGAAGCTTTCTTT | CASSQAGQFEFPEAFF
TRBJ2-1 | NA | many | TRBV12-3/TRBV12-4 | TGTGCCAGCAGCCAAACTAAGCGGAGCTGGGATGAGCAGTTCTTC | CASSQTKRSWDEQFF
TRBJ2-1 | TRBD1 | NA | TRBV6-1 | TGTGCCAGCAGTGAAGCGCGGATCAGGGGGCCCTACAATGAGCAGTTCTTC | CASSEARIRGPYNEQFF
TRBJ2-2 | NA | many | TRBV12-5 | TGTGCTAGTGGTTGGAAGCAGGCCGGGGAGCTGTTTTTT | CASGWKQAGELFF
TRBJ2-7 | NA | many | TRBV10-3 | TGTGCCATCAGTGAATCGGGGCTCCGCCGCGAGCAGTACTTC | CAISESGLRREQYF
TRBJ2-1 | NA | few | TRBV20-1 | TGCAGTGCCATGGGGGGAGCTGAGCAGTTCTTC | CSAMGGAEQFF
TRBJ2-7 | TRBD2 | many | TRBV6-5 | TGTGCCAGCAGTTACTCCGGACTAGCGAACTACGAGCAGTACTTC | CASSYSGLANYEQYF
TRBJ2-7 | NA | many | TRBV6-1 | TGTGCCAGCACGGACCGATTCTACGAGCAGTACTTC | CASTDRFYEQYF
TRBJ2-3 | TRBD2 | many | TRBV5-1 | TGCGCCAGCAGCTACGGTGGGACTAGCGCGGCTACGCAGTATTTT | CASSYGGTSAATQYF